This T cell receptor (beta chain) was recorded in a study of CD8 T cells in ankylosing spondylitis. Study results and limitations: There was a TCR beta motif, made of 7 or 8 highly homologous variants, that appeared characteristic of ankylosing spondylitis blood. Disease-associated clones were reportedly significantly overrepresented in matched ankylosing spondylitis synovial fluid.

The sample holds a few counts of this clonotype. Its antigen is unidentified. Library preparation for TCR beta used quantitative 5'-RACE with molecular barcodes. One entry per CDR3 protein results from TCRdb running MiXCR on the 5' RACE reads. The data show 150,000 to 200,000 distinct CDR3 sequences, over 10% seen once. Germline V lookup: CDR1 MNHEY, CDR2 SMNVEV (reference sequence). The CDR3 contains 15 residues. The junction had 7 bases not matched to a gene; V was cut back by 2 bases and J by 4 bases. Specimen: blood, either unsorted or a sorted T cell fraction (not recorded which). This chain links TRBV27 with TRBJ2-7; 8 positions agree with TRBD2. The receptor was derived from a female donor with ankylosing spondylitis or in good health (not recorded which). The CDR3 sequence is CASSLRSGGAYEQYF. In DNA form, the CDR3 reads TGTGCCAGCAGTTTAAGGTCCGGGGGGGCTTACGAGCAGTACTTC.